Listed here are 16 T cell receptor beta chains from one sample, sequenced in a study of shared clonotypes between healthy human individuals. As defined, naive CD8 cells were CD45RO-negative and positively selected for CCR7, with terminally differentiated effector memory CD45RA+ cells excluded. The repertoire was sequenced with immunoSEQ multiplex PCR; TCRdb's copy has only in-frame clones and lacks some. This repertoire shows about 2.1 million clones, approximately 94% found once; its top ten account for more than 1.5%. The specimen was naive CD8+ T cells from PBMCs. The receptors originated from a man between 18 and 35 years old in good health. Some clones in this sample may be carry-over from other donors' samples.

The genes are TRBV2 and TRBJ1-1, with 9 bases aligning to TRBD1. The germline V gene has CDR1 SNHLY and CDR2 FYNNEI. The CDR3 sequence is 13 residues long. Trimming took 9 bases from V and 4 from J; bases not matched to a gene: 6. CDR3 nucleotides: TGTGCCAGTGAACAGGGGGCCTCCACTGAAGCTTTCTTT. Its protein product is CASEQGASTEAFF.

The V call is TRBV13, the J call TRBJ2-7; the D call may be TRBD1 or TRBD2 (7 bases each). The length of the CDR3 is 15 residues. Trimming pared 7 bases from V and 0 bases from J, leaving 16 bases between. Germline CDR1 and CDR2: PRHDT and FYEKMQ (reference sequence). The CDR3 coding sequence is TGTGCCAGCACCGTCCAGGGGGGGGGCTCCTACGAGCAGTACTTC. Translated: CASTVQGGGSYEQYF.

The CDR3 reads CASTALAGGADTQYF. CDR3 coding DNA: TGTGCCAGTACCGCCCTAGCGGGAGGGGCAGATACGCAGTATTTT. This rearrangement joins TRBV2 to TRBJ2-3, with TRBD2 matching 12 bases. The germline CDR1 and CDR2 sequences are SNHLY and FYNNEI. The J segment lost 4 bases and the V segment lost 9 bases, leaving 8 bases of the junction unmatched. This CDR3 comprises 15 residues.

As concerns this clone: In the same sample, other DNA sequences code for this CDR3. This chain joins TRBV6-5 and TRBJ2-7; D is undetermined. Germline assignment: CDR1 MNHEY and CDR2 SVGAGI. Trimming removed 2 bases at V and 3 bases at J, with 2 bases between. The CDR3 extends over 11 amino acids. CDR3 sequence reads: CASSYLYEQYF. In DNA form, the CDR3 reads TGTGCCAGCAGTTACCTCTACGAGCAGTACTTC.

The CDR3 DNA reads TGTGCCAGCAGTTCCTGGACGGAAGGGGATGAAAAACTGTTTTTT. Translation gives CASSSWTEGDEKLFF. This chain uses TRBV28 with TRBJ1-4; D is perhaps TRBD1 (5 bases). Germline V CDR1 and CDR2: MDHEN, SYDVKM. The CDR3 runs 15 residues. The V end was cut by 4 bases, the J end by 6 bases, with 15 bases between.

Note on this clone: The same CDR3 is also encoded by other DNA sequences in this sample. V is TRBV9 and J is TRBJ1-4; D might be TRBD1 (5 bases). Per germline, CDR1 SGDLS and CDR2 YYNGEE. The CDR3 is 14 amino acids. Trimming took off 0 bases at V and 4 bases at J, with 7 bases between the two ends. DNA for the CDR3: TGTGCCAGCAGCGTAGGGGGCTTTAATGAAAAACTGTTTTTT. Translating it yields CASSVGGFNEKLFF.

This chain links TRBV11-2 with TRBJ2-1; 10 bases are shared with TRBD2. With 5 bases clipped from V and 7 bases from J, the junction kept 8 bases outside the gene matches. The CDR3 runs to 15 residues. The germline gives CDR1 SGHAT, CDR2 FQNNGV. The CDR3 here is CASSTSGRARNEQFF. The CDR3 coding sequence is TGTGCCAGCAGCACAAGCGGGAGGGCGCGGAATGAGCAGTTCTTC.

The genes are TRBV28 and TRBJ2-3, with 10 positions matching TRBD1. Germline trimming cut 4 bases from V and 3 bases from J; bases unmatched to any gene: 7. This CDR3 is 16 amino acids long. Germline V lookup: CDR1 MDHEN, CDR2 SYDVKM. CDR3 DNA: TGTGCCAGCAGTTCCAAGGGACAGGGGTTGACAGATACGCAGTATTTT. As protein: CASSSKGQGLTDTQYF.

The CDR3 coding sequence is TGTGCCAGCAGCGAGGGACAGAGCAATCAGCCCCAGCATTTT. Its protein is CASSEGQSNQPQHF. V and J are TRBV7-9 and TRBJ1-5; 7 bases are shared with TRBD1. The V and J ends lost 5 bases and 1 base, in that order; junction bases with no gene match: 2. The CDR3 spans 14 residues. CDR1 SEHNR and CDR2 FQNEAQ come from the germline V gene (reference sequence).

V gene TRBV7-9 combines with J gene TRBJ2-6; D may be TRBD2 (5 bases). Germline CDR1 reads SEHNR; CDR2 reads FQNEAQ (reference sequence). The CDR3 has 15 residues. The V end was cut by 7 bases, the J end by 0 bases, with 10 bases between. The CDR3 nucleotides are TGTGCCAGCACCGATCGGGGCTCTGGGGCCAACGTCCTGACTTTC. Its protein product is CASTDRGSGANVLTF.

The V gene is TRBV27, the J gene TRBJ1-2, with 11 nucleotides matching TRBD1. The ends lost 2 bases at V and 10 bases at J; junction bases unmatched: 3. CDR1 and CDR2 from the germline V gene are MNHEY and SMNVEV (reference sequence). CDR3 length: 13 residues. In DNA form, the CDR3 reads TGTGCCAGCAGTTTAGGACAGGGGGCGGACTACACCTTC. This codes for CASSLGQGADYTF.

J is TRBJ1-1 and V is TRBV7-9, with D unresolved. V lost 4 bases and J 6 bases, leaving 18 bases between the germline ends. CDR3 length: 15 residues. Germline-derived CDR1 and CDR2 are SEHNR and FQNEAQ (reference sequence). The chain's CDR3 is CASSSPRGGIAEAFF. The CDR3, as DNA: TGTGCCAGCAGCTCCCCCCGGGGAGGGATAGCTGAAGCTTTCTTT.

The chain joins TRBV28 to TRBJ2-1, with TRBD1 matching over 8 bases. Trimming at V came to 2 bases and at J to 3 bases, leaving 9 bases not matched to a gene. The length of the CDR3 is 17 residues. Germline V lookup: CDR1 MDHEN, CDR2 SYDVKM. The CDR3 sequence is CASSLTATGVFYNEQFF. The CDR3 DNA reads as TGTGCCAGCAGTTTAACCGCGACAGGGGTCTTCTACAATGAGCAGTTCTTC.

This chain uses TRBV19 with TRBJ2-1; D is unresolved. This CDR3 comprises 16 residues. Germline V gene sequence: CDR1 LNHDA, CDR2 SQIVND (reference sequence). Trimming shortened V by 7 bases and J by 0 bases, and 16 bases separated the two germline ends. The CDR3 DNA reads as TGTGCCAGTACAACCTTCGCCTTTAGCTCCTACAATGAGCAGTTCTTC. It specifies CASTTFAFSSYNEQFF.

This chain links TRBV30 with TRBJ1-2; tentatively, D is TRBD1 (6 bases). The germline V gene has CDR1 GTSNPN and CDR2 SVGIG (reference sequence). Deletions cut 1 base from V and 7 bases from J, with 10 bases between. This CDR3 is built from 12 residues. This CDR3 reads CAWSGWDTGYTF. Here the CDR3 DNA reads TGTGCCTGGAGTGGATGGGACACTGGCTACACCTTC. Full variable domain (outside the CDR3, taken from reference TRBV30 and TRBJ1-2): SQTIHQWPATLVQPVGSPLSLECTVEGTSNPNLYWYRQAAGRGLQLLFYSVGIGQISSEVPQNLSASRPQDRQFILSSKKLLLSDSGFYLCAWSGWDTGYTFGSGTRLTVV.

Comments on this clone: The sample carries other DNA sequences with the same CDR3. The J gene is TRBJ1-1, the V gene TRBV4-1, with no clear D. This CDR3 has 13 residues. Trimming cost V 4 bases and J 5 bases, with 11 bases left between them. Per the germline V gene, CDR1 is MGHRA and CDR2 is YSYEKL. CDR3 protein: CASSRRGVTEAFF. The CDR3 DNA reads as TGCGCCAGCAGCCGCCGGGGTGTGACTGAAGCTTTCTTT.